Shown below are 15 T cell receptor beta chains from a single sample sequenced in a study of T-cell reconstitution after alpha-beta-depleted transplantation in children. This sample's TCRbeta library carried unique molecular identifier barcodes. MiXCR, applied by TCRdb to the PCR reads, yields one record per CDR3 protein. The profile shows a few hundred thousand distinct CDR3 sequences, approximately 9.8% of them singletons. The specimen was PBMCs from the stem cell graft donor, collected from the stem cell graft. Receptor source: a human donor who donated a stem cell graft to a child with SCID.

This clonotype was picked up many times. This chain uses TRBV4-1 with TRBJ2-3; perhaps TRBD2 as D (6 bases). Germline V gene lookup returns CDR1 MGHRA and CDR2 YSYEKL. The CDR3 is 15 amino acids. V gave up 0 bases and J gave up 5 bases, with 12 bases separating them. The CDR3 reads CASSQDFPGGDTQYF. For the CDR3, the DNA is TGCGCCAGCAGCCAAGATTTTCCCGGGGGAGATACGCAGTATTTT.

In its sample, this clonotype was seen many times. At one end the junction does not follow the germline gene, possibly because of a read error. The J gene is TRBJ2-7, the V gene TRBV29-1, with D perhaps matching TRBD1 (6 bases). The CDR3 sequence is 14 residues long. CDR1 is SQVTM, CDR2 ANQGSEA, per germline. CDR3 sequence reads: CSLDHREGVCEQYF. The CDR3 DNA follows: TGCAGCCTTGATCACAGGGAAGGAGTCTGCGAGCAGTACTTC.

This clonotype was seen ten or more times. The chain couples TRBV20-1 to TRBJ2-5; D is possibly TRBD2 (6 bases). Germline loops: CDR1 DFQATT, CDR2 SNEGSKA (reference sequence). Trimming removed 6 bases from V and 1 base from J, with 12 bases in between. CDR3 size: 13 residues. The chain's CDR3 is CSAPSGGQETQYF. CDR3 in DNA: TGCAGTGCCCCCTCCGGGGGCCAAGAGACCCAGTACTTC.

This clonotype was seen many times. The rearrangement links TRBV7-9 to TRBJ1-1, with D unclear. CDR1 is SEHNR and CDR2 is FQNEAQ in the germline V gene (reference sequence). The V end was cut by 3 bases, the J end by 1 base, with 15 bases between. CDR3 size: 16 residues. For the CDR3, the DNA is TGTGCCAGCAGCTTTTCGGACTGGGCGCGGAACACTGAAGCTTTCTTT. Encoded protein: CASSFSDWARNTEAFF.

A remark on this clonotype: A much more abundant neighbour one base away suggests this may be a read error. This chain uses TRBV6-5 with TRBJ2-1, with 8 nucleotides matching TRBD2. The CDR3 runs to 15 residues. Germline CDR1 is MNHEY and CDR2 is SVGAGI. This chain's CDR3 is CVSSYSVGGAVEQFF. CDR3 DNA sequence: TGTGTCAGCAGTTACTCGGTCGGGGGGGCGGTTGAGCAGTTCTTC.

In this sample, this clonotype turned up many times. The rearrangement links TRBV2 to TRBJ1-6; no clear D. CDR1 is SNHLY, CDR2 FYNNEI, per germline. This CDR3 is 14 amino acids long. V was clipped by 1 base and J by 6 bases, with 7 bases between them. This chain's CDR3 is CASSEGRINSPLHF. Here the CDR3 DNA reads TGTGCCAGCAGTGAAGGGCGGATTAATTCACCCCTCCACTTT.

This clonotype was recorded at least ten times. The J gene is TRBJ1-5, the V gene TRBV5-5; possibly TRBD1 for D (6 bases). Germline CDR1 SGHKS, CDR2 YYEKEE (reference sequence). The V end was cut by 4 bases, the J end by 2 bases, with 10 bases between. The CDR3 loop spans 14 amino acids. The CDR3 region is CASSVQGGNQPQHF. CDR3 sequence (DNA): TGTGCCAGCAGCGTACAGGGTGGCAATCAGCCCCAGCATTTT.

This clonotype was counted many times. This rearrangement joins TRBV7-9 to TRBJ1-1, with unresolved D. The CDR3 totals 14 residues. Germline V CDR1 and CDR2: SEHNR, FQNEAQ (reference sequence). Trimming cost V 1 base and J 4 bases, with 10 bases left between them. CDR3 in amino acids: CASSLERHLTEAFF. In nucleotides, the CDR3 is TGTGCCAGCAGCTTAGAGAGGCACCTCACTGAAGCTTTCTTT.

This clonotype was detected many times. This chain links TRBV20-1 with TRBJ1-3; possible D gene TRBD1, 5 bases. From germline, CDR1 is DFQATT and CDR2 SNEGSKA (reference sequence). V lost 6 bases and J lost 4, with 10 bases in between. This CDR3 comprises 12 residues. CDR3 sequence (DNA): TGCAGTGCCGGGACGTACGGAAACACCATATATTTT. This translates into CSAGTYGNTIYF.

Points on this clonotype: This may arise from a read error, as a much more abundant clone is one base away. The chain employs TRBV5-1 and TRBJ2-3; D call uncertain. The CDR3 totals 13 residues. Germline V gene lookup returns CDR1 SGHRS and CDR2 YFSETQ. The V end lost 5 bases, the J end lost 5 bases, and 12 bases lay between the germline ends. The CDR3 nucleotides read TGCGCCAGCAGTGCATGGTCTGGAGATACGCAGTATTTT. Translation: CASSAWSGDTQYF.

The CDR3 nucleotides are TGTGCCAGCTCACCACCGCTCCCAGGAGGGCAGCCCCAGCATTTT. It translates to CASSPPLPGGQPQHF. This rearrangement joins TRBV18 to TRBJ1-5; D not resolved. CDR1 is KGHSH and CDR2 is LQKENI in the germline V gene. This CDR3 spans 15 amino acids. The V end lost 0 bases, the J end lost 7 bases, and 13 bases lay between the germline ends.

The gene calls are TRBV19 and TRBJ2-2; the D gene is possibly TRBD1 (6 bases). V was trimmed by 1 base and J by 5 bases, leaving 8 bases between them. The CDR3 contains 14 residues. Germline-derived CDR1 and CDR2 are LNHDA and SQIVND (reference sequence). CDR3 coding DNA: TGTGCCAGTAGTATAGTGGGGGCTACCGGGGAGCTGTTTTTT. This gives the protein CASSIVGATGELFF.

The table lists this clonotype with many counts. The chain combines TRBV15 with TRBJ2-3; D not certain. The CDR3 loop spans 14 amino acids. Germline CDR1 reads LNHNV; CDR2 reads YYDKDF (reference sequence). V gave up 0 bases and J gave up 5 bases, with 9 bases separating them. The CDR3 here is CATSRDGRLDTQYF. CDR3 DNA: TGTGCCACCAGCAGAGATGGGCGCTTAGATACGCAGTATTTT.

This clonotype was seen many times. The chain has TRBV5-1 and TRBJ2-7; TRBD1 matches 8 bases. The junction had 5 bases not matched to a gene; V was cut back by 0 bases and J by 6 bases. CDR3 length: 14 residues. The V gene's germline CDR1 is SGHRS and CDR2 YFSETQ. The CDR3 DNA is TGCGCCAGCAGCTTGGCCGGACAGGGACTCGAGCAGTACTTC. As protein: CASSLAGQGLEQYF.

This chain joins TRBV5-1 and TRBJ2-1, with 8 bases that match TRBD1. J was trimmed by 1 base and V by 6 bases; bases with no gene match: 9. Per germline, CDR1 SGHRS and CDR2 YFSETQ. This CDR3 is built from 16 residues. The CDR3 nucleotides are TGCGCCAGCACCAGGGGGCTACCCAGGTCCTACAATGAGCAGTTCTTC. This sequence encodes CASTRGLPRSYNEQFF. Based on the CDR3 plus reference TRBV5-1 and TRBJ2-1, the full variable domain is KAGVTQTPRYLIKTRGQQVTLSCSPISGHRSVSWYQQTPGQGLQFLFEYFSETQRNKGNFPGRFSGRQFSNSRSEMNVSTLELGDSALYLCASTRGLPRSYNEQFFGPGTRLTVL.